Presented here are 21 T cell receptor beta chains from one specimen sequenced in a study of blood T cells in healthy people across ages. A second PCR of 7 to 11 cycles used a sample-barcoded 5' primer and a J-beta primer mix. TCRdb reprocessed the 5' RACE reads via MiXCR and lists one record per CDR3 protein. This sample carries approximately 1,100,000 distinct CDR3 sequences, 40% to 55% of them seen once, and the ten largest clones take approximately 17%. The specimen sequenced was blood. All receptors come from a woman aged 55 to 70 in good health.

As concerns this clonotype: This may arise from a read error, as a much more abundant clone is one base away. CDR3: CGARDHFRDRRVETQYF. CDR3 DNA sequence: TGCGGTGCTAGAGACCACTTCCGGGACAGGCGGGTAGAGACCCAGTACTTC. This rearrangement joins TRBV20-1 to TRBJ2-5; 8 bases are shared with TRBD1. Germline assignment: CDR1 DFQATT and CDR2 SNEGSKA (reference sequence). CDR3 length equals 17 residues.

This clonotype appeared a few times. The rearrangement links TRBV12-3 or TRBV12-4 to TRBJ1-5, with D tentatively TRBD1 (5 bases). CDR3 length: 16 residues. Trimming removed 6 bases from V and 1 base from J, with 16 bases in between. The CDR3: CASRRDQGGSNQPQHF. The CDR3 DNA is TGTGCCAGCAGGAGAGACCAGGGAGGGAGCAATCAGCCCCAGCATTTT.

CDR3 amino acids: CASSQRARGRIYEQYF. The CDR3 region has the DNA TGTGCCAGCAGCCAGCGAGCGCGGGGACGAATCTACGAGCAGTACTTC. The chain uses TRBV3-1 and TRBJ2-7, with D tentatively TRBD2 (6 bases). The CDR3 has 16 residues. The germline V gene encodes CDR1 LGHDT and CDR2 YNNKEL (reference sequence). Deletions cut 3 bases from V and 3 bases from J, with 18 bases between.

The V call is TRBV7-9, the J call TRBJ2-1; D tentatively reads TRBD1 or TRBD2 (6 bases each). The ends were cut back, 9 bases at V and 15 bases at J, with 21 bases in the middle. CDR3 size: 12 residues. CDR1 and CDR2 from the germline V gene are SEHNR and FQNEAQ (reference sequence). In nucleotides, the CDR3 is TGTGCCAGTAGCCCCTCCGTCGGGGGCGGGTTCTTC. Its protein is CASSPSVGGGFF.

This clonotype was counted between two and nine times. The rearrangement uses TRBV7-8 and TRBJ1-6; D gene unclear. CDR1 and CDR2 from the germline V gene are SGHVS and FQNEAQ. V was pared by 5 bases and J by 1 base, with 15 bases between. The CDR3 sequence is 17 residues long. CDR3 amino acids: CASSTGPPGSYNSPLHF. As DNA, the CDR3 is TGTGCCAGCAGCACGGGTCCTCCAGGATCCTATAATTCACCCCTCCACTTT.

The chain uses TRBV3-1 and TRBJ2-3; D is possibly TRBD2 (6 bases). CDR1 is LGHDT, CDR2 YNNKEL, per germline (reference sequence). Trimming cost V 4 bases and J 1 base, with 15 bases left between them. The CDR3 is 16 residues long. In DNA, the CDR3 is TGTGCCAGCAGCCGAACAACCGGGGGAGGCACAGATACGCAGTATTTT. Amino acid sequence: CASSRTTGGGTDTQYF.

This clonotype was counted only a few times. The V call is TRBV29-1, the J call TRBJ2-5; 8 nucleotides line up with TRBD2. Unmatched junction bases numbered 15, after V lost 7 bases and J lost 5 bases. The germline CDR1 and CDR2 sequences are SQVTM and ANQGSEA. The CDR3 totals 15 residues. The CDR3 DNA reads TGCAGCGCTCGCGGGGGGCTGGGCACGGGGGAGACCCAGTACTTC. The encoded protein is CSARGGLGTGETQYF.

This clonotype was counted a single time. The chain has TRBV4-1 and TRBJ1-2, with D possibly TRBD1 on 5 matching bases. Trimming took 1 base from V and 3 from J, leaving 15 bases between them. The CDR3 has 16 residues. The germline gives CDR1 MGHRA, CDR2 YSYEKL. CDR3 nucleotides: TGCGCCAGCAGCCAAGTGGCCAAGGGGCATGACTATGGCTACACCTTC. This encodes CASSQVAKGHDYGYTF.

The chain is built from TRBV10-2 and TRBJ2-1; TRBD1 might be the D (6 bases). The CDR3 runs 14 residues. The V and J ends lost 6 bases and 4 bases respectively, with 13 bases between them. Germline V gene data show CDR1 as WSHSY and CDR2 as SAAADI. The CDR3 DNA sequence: TGCGCCAGCAGCGCAGGGGTGGGTTACAATGAGCAGTTCTTC. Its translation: CASSAGVGYNEQFF.

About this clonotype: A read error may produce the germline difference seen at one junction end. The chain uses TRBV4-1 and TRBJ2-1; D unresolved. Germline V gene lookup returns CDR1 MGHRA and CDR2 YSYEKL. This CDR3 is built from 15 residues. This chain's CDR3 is CASSQWLSSYNEQFF. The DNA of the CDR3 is TGCGCCAGCAGCCAATGGCTGAGCTCCTACAACGAGCAGTTCTTC.

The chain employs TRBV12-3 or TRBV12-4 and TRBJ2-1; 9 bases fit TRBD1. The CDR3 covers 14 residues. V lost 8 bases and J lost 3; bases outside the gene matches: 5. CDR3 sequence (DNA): TGTGCCAGCCGTGGACAGGGGAACTACAATGAGCAGTTCTTC. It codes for CASRGQGNYNEQFF.

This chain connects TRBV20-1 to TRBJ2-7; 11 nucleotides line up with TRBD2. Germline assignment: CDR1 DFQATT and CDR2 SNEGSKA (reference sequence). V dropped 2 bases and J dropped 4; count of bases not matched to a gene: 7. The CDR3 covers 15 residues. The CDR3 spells CSARKIAGGVYEQYF. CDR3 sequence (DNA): TGCAGTGCTAGAAAAATAGCGGGAGGGGTTTACGAGCAGTACTTC.

The CDR3 here is CSARPGAATPLAEQYF. CDR3 in DNA: TGCAGTGCTAGACCGGGCGCGGCCACCCCCTTAGCCGAGCAGTACTTC. J is TRBJ2-7 and V is TRBV20-1; D gene ambiguous. Germline CDR1 DFQATT, CDR2 SNEGSKA (reference sequence). The CDR3 has 16 residues. V lost 2 bases and J lost 6, with 23 bases in between.

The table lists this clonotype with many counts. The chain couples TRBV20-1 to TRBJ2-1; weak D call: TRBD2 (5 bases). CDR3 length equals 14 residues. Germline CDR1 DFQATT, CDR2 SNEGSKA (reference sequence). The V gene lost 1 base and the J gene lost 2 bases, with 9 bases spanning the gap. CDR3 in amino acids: CSARVGGTYNEQFF. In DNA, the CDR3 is TGCAGTGCTAGAGTTGGAGGCACCTACAATGAGCAGTTCTTC.

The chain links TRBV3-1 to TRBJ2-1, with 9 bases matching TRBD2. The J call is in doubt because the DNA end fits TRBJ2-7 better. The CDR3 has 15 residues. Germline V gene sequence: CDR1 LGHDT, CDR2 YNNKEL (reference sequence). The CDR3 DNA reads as TGTGCCAGCAGCTTTGGGACTAGCCAGTACAATGAGCAGTACTTC. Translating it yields CASSFGTSQYNEQYF.

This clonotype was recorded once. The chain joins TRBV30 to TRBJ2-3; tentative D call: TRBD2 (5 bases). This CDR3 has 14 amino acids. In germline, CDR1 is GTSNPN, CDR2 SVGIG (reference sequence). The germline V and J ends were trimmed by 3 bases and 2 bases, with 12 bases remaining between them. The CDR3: CAWSPRRTTDTQYF. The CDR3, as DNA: TGTGCCTGGAGCCCCCGGAGGACCACAGATACGCAGTATTTT.

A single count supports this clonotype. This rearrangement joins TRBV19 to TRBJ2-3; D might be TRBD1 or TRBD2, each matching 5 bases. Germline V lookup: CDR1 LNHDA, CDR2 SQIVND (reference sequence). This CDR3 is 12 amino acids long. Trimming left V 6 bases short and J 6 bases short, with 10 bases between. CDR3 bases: TGTGCCAGTAGGACAGAGCGGGATACGCAGTATTTT. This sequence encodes CASRTERDTQYF.

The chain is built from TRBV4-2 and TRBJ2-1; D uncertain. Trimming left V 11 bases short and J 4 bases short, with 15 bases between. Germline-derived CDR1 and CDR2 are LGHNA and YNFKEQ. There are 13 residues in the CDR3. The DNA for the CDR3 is TGTGCCGCCGCCCGCGCGGCTTACAATGAGCAGTTCTTC. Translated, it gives CAAARAAYNEQFF.

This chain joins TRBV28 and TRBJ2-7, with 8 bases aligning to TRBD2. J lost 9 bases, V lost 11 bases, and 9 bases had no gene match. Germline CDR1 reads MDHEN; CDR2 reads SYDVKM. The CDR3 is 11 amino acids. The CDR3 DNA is TGTGCCGCAACCGGGGGGGCCGGGCAGTACTTC. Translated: CAATGGAGQYF.

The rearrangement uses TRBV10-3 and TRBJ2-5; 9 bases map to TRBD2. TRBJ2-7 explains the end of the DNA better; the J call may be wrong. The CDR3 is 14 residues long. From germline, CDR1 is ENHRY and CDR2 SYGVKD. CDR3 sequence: CAIRGGGEGSEQYF. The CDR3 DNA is TGTGCCATCAGGGGCGGGGGGGAAGGTTCCGAGCAGTACTTC.

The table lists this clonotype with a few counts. The CDR3 region is CASRRTSGSFSYNEQFF. Written as DNA, the CDR3 is TGTGCCAGCAGACGGACTAGCGGGAGTTTCTCCTACAATGAGCAGTTCTTC. J is TRBJ2-1 and V is TRBV2; 13 bases agree with TRBD2. Germline V gene sequence: CDR1 SNHLY, CDR2 FYNNEI. V dropped 6 bases and J dropped 0; count of bases not matched to a gene: 5. CDR3 length: 17 amino acids.